These 30 T cell receptor beta chains were all obtained from the same sample, sequenced in a study of blood T cell repertoires in COVID-19. Produced via immunoSEQ multiplex PCR; TCRdb's table is partial and in-frame only. The table shows approximately 300,000 clones, with 89% occurring only once. The sequenced sample consisted of peripheral blood. The source is a man younger than 30 who had recovered from COVID-19.

The rearrangement joins TRBV18 to TRBJ1-5, with D maybe TRBD1 (6 bases). Germline-derived CDR1 and CDR2 are KGHSH and LQKENI. The V gene lost 5 bases and the J gene lost 2 bases, with 10 bases spanning the gap. This CDR3 spans 14 amino acids. DNA for the CDR3: TGTGCCAGCTCAGGGGGCGCAGGCAATCAGCCCCAGCATTTT. Translated: CASSGGAGNQPQHF.

The gene calls are TRBV11-2 and TRBJ2-5; 8 bases align to TRBD1. Losses at the gene ends were 5 bases for V and 4 bases for J; bases not matched to a gene: 6. Germline CDR1 reads SGHAT; CDR2 reads FQNNGV. This CDR3 has 14 amino acids. CDR3 sequence reads: CASSGPGGLETQYF. CDR3 sequence (DNA): TGTGCCAGCAGCGGACCAGGGGGCCTAGAGACCCAGTACTTC.

The chain combines TRBV21-1 with TRBJ2-7; TRBD1, the D gene given by the table, was not confirmed from the DNA. TRBV21-1 is described as a pseudogene. The CDR3 totals 16 residues. The CDR3, as DNA: TGTGCCAGCACCGCCCCCAGGCCAGGGGCCTCCTACGAGCAGTACTTC. Its protein product is CASTAPRPGASYEQYF.

The V and J genes are TRBV6-5 and TRBJ1-4; D is unresolved. The CDR3 contains 14 residues. Germline V CDR1 and CDR2: MNHEY, SVGAGI. Trimming took 8 bases from V and 3 from J, leaving 13 bases between them. CDR3 residues: CASGAPGANEKLFF. Written as DNA, the CDR3 is TGTGCCAGCGGAGCCCCCGGGGCTAATGAAAAACTGTTTTTT.

This chain links TRBV7-9 with TRBJ2-3; D is possibly TRBD2 (7 bases). In germline, CDR1 is SEHNR, CDR2 FQNEAQ (reference sequence). The CDR3 runs to 18 residues. Trimming stripped 1 base from V and 5 bases from J, with 22 bases between. CDR3 in amino acids: CASSLGLGGGLYGDTQYF. Here the CDR3 DNA reads TGTGCCAGCAGCTTAGGACTAGGCGGGGGCCTCTACGGAGATACGCAGTATTTT.

The CDR3 protein is CASSMDRDNSPLHF. The CDR3 nucleotides are TGTGCCAGTAGCATGGACAGGGATAATTCACCCCTCCACTTT. The rearrangement uses TRBV19 and TRBJ1-6, with 8 positions matching TRBD1. The germline gives CDR1 LNHDA, CDR2 SQIVND (reference sequence). This CDR3 contains 14 residues. Trimming took 6 bases from V and 5 from J; bases not matched to a gene: 3.

The gene calls are TRBV19 and TRBJ1-1, with TRBD1 matching 10 bases. The CDR3 consists of 14 residues. V was pared by 5 bases and J by 6 bases, with 6 bases of the junction left unmatched. Germline V gene sequence: CDR1 LNHDA, CDR2 SQIVND (reference sequence). The CDR3: CASSVGQGVAEAFF. The CDR3 region has the DNA TGTGCCAGTAGTGTTGGACAGGGGGTAGCTGAAGCTTTCTTT.

This rearrangement joins TRBV5-8 to TRBJ1-2, with D unresolved. V shed 1 base and J shed 6 bases, with 13 bases lying between them. The germline gives CDR1 SGHTS, CDR2 YDEGEE. This CDR3 contains 14 residues. CDR3 amino acids: CASSLFLRADGYTF. The CDR3 bases are TGTGCCAGCAGCTTGTTTCTGCGGGCGGATGGCTACACCTTC.

The chain uses TRBV5-1 and TRBJ1-6, with D uncertain. This CDR3 comprises 16 residues. V was trimmed by 0 bases and J by 8 bases, leaving 15 bases between them. Germline-derived CDR1 and CDR2 are SGHRS and YFSETQ. Here the CDR3 DNA reads TGCGCCAGCAGCTTGGCGATAAGACAATCCCATTCACCCCTCCACTTT. Its translation is CASSLAIRQSHSPLHF.

CDR3 region: CASRPGGPDLNYGYTF. DNA for the CDR3: TGCGCCAGCAGACCCGGGGGTCCGGACCTGAACTATGGCTACACCTTC. The gene calls are TRBV4-3 and TRBJ1-2; TRBD1 might be the D (5 bases). The germline CDR1 and CDR2 sequences are LGHNA and YSLEER. The CDR3 spans 16 residues. V was trimmed by 6 bases and J by 2 bases, leaving 19 bases between them.

The chain recombines TRBV19 with TRBJ1-5, with D maybe TRBD1 (6 bases). The V end was cut by 6 bases, the J end by 2 bases, with 11 bases between. This CDR3 has 14 amino acids. CDR1 and CDR2 (germline): LNHDA, SQIVND (reference sequence). The DNA of the CDR3 is TGTGCCAGTAGACAGGGCGGTGGCAATCAGCCCCAGCATTTT. It yields the protein CASRQGGGNQPQHF. Supplemented by reference TRBV19 and TRBJ1-5, the full variable domain reads DGGITQSPKYLFRKEGQNVTLSCEQNLNHDAMYWYRQDPGQGLRLIYYSQIVNDFQKGDIAEGYSVSREKKESFPLTVTSAQKNPTAFYLCASRQGGGNQPQHFGDGTRLSIL.

The chain recombines TRBV10-3 with TRBJ2-3; D ambiguous. The CDR3 is 14 amino acids. Germline V gene data show CDR1 as ENHRY and CDR2 as SYGVKD. V lost 4 bases and J 1 base, leaving 9 bases between the germline ends. CDR3 sequence: CAISAGPGTDTQYF. CDR3 nucleotides: TGTGCCATCAGTGCAGGCCCGGGCACAGATACGCAGTATTTT.

This clone was found a few times. This sequence joins TRBV6-5 and TRBJ1-5; D gene uncertain. The germline gives CDR1 MNHEY, CDR2 SVGAGI. The V end lost 5 bases, the J end lost 4 bases, and 15 bases lay between the germline ends. This CDR3 is built from 15 residues. CDR3 in DNA: TGTGCCAGCAGTCCTTGGTCGGGAATTAATCAGCCCCAGCATTTT. It translates to CASSPWSGINQPQHF.

This chain uses TRBV5-6 with TRBJ2-2; a possible D gene is TRBD1 (6 bases). The CDR3 has 16 amino acids. V was clipped by 2 bases and J by 9 bases, with 20 bases between them. CDR1 and CDR2 from the germline V gene are SGHDT and YYEEEE. CDR3 protein: CASSFMAGGGPRELFF. CDR3 DNA sequence: TGTGCCAGCAGCTTTATGGCCGGTGGGGGCCCCAGGGAGCTGTTTTTT.

On this clone itself: Other DNA sequences in this sample translate to the same CDR3. The chain joins TRBV9 to TRBJ2-3; D not certain. The CDR3 is made up of 12 amino acids. V was cut by 7 bases and J by 0 bases, with 6 bases left in between. The germline CDR1 and CDR2 sequences are SGDLS and YYNGEE. The CDR3 protein is CASSPSTDTQYF. The CDR3 DNA follows: TGTGCCAGCTCCCCTAGCACAGATACGCAGTATTTT.

The chain is built from TRBV30 and TRBJ1-2, with D tentatively TRBD1 (6 bases). The CDR3 covers 14 residues. The germline V gene has CDR1 GTSNPN and CDR2 SVGIG (reference sequence). Trimming removed 0 bases from V and 4 bases from J, with 12 bases in between. The CDR3 here is CAWSVQGGGYGYTF. The CDR3 DNA sequence: TGTGCCTGGAGTGTACAAGGGGGGGGCTATGGCTACACCTTC.

This clone appeared a single time. The rearrangement links TRBV5-4 to TRBJ2-7; possibly TRBD2 for D (6 bases). Germline V gene data show CDR1 as SGHNT and CDR2 as YYREEE (reference sequence). Trimming removed 0 bases at V and 3 bases at J, with 10 bases between. This CDR3 has 14 residues. The DNA for the CDR3 is TGTGCCAGCAGCTTGGATGCGGGAATCTACGAGCAGTACTTC. It yields the protein CASSLDAGIYEQYF.

The J gene is TRBJ1-1, the V gene TRBV27; D is uncertain. The CDR3 totals 13 residues. The ends were cut back, 0 bases at V and 3 bases at J, with 5 bases in the middle. Germline V gene lookup returns CDR1 MNHEY and CDR2 SMNVEV (reference sequence). The CDR3 protein is CASSLSPDTEAFF. CDR3 bases: TGTGCCAGCAGTTTATCCCCTGACACTGAAGCTTTCTTT.

The chain joins TRBV6-6 to TRBJ1-6; D is possibly TRBD1 (6 bases). Germline values: CDR1 MNHNY, CDR2 SVGAGI (reference sequence). The germline V and J ends were trimmed by 0 bases and 7 bases, with 7 bases remaining between them. This CDR3 spans 14 amino acids. The CDR3 region is CASSYSRGNSPLHF. CDR3 DNA: TGTGCCAGCAGTTACTCCAGGGGAAATTCACCCCTCCACTTT.

This clone appeared a few times. V is TRBV27 and J is TRBJ1-1, with D maybe TRBD1 (6 bases). Trimming cost V 0 bases and J 5 bases, with 7 bases left between them. The germline V gene encodes CDR1 MNHEY and CDR2 SMNVEV (reference sequence). CDR3 length equals 13 residues. The CDR3 bases are TGTGCCAGCAGTTTATCAAGGGGGACTGAAGCTTTCTTT. Amino acid sequence: CASSLSRGTEAFF.

The chain links TRBV14 to TRBJ1-2; the D is unclear. This CDR3 is 15 amino acids long. Between the trimmed V and J ends, which lost 0 bases and 4 bases, there was a span of 12 bases. Germline loops: CDR1 SGHDN, CDR2 FVKESK. This chain's CDR3 is CASSQDEGNFYGYTF. Written as DNA, the CDR3 is TGTGCCAGCAGCCAAGATGAGGGCAACTTCTATGGCTACACCTTC.

The CDR3 here is CASSALVPESGQSSYNEQFF. The CDR3 nucleotides are TGTGCCAGCAGCGCCTTGGTTCCAGAGTCAGGGCAGAGCTCCTACAATGAGCAGTTCTTC. The rearrangement uses TRBV3-1 (or the pseudogene TRBV3-2) and TRBJ2-1; weak D call: TRBD1 (5 bases). The CDR3 runs 20 residues. The germline gives CDR1 LGHDT, CDR2 YNNKEL (reference sequence). Trimming took off 5 bases at V and 0 bases at J, with 26 bases between the two ends.

The V gene is TRBV19, the J gene TRBJ2-2, with D possibly TRBD2 on 5 matching bases. The CDR3 extends over 17 amino acids. Germline V CDR1 and CDR2: LNHDA, SQIVND (reference sequence). The V and J ends lost 7 bases and 3 bases respectively, with 21 bases between them. The CDR3 coding sequence is TGTGCCAGTAAGGGCCTCGGGGTTAGCGTTTACACCGGGGAGCTGTTTTTT. Residues: CASKGLGVSVYTGELFF.

Notes on this clone: The same CDR3 is also encoded by other DNA sequences in this sample. The chain has TRBV5-1 and TRBJ2-7, with a possible D match to TRBD1 (6 bases). CDR1 and CDR2 from the germline V gene are SGHRS and YFSETQ. Trimming shortened V by 0 bases and J by 2 bases, and 6 bases separated the two germline ends. The CDR3 loop spans 13 amino acids. CDR3 DNA sequence: TGCGCCAGCAGCTTGGGGGGGCCCTACGAGCAGTACTTC. It specifies CASSLGGPYEQYF.

The V call is TRBV5-4, the J call TRBJ2-5, with 10 bases fitting TRBD1. V lost 4 bases, J lost 5 bases, and 8 bases stayed unmatched. Germline loops: CDR1 SGHNT, CDR2 YYREEE (reference sequence). The CDR3 is 15 residues long. CDR3 bases: TGTGCCAGCAGCCCTTTGACAGGGGGCGGGGAGACCCAGTACTTC. Translating gives CASSPLTGGGETQYF.

The rearrangement uses TRBV27 and TRBJ1-1, with 8 bases aligning to TRBD1. Trimming at V came to 6 bases and at J to 3 bases, leaving 15 bases not matched to a gene. This CDR3 comprises 17 residues. CDR1 MNHEY and CDR2 SMNVEV come from the germline V gene (reference sequence). CDR3: CASRPSPGGRGDTEAFF. CDR3 coding DNA: TGTGCCAGCAGGCCAAGTCCAGGGGGCCGGGGTGACACTGAAGCTTTCTTT.

This clone showed up just a few times. The gene calls are TRBV7-9 and TRBJ2-2; no definite D call. The V gene's germline CDR1 is SEHNR and CDR2 FQNEAQ (reference sequence). This CDR3 is 11 amino acids long. Trimming left V 3 bases short and J 7 bases short, with 3 bases between. The CDR3 sequence: CASSFLGELFF. The CDR3 bases are TGTGCCAGCAGCTTCCTCGGGGAGCTGTTTTTT.

V usage is TRBV24-1 and J usage is TRBJ1-3; 7 bases map to TRBD1. This CDR3 contains 15 residues. The germline gives CDR1 KGHDR, CDR2 SFDVKD. The trim removed 9 bases at V and 0 bases at J, leaving 7 bases unmatched. The CDR3 nucleotides read TGTGCCACCCGTCTAAGGGGGCTCTCTGGAAACACCATATATTTT. Protein sequence: CATRLRGLSGNTIYF.

V is TRBV3-1 (or the pseudogene TRBV3-2) and J is TRBJ2-5; D ambiguous. This CDR3 has 16 residues. Between the trimmed V and J ends, which lost 3 bases and 1 base, there was a span of 15 bases. CDR1 and CDR2 from the germline V gene are LGHDT and YNNKEL (reference sequence). DNA of the CDR3: TGTGCCAGCAGCCATCAAGACGCGGCCTCCCAAGAGACCCAGTACTTC. Its translation is CASSHQDAASQETQYF.

V is TRBV19 and J is TRBJ1-1; TRBD1 matches at 9 bases. Germline CDR1 reads LNHDA; CDR2 reads SQIVND (reference sequence). CDR3 length equals 13 residues. The V segment lost 6 bases and the J segment 4 bases; nucleotides outside the gene matches: 3. The CDR3 region is CASSGTGFTEAFF. Written as DNA, the CDR3 is TGTGCCAGTAGCGGGACAGGGTTCACTGAAGCTTTCTTT.